This T cell receptor (beta chain) was retrieved from a study of shared clonotypes between healthy human individuals. Trimming at V came to 4 bases and at J to 2 bases, leaving 4 bases not matched to a gene. The CDR3 length is 14 residues. Germline V CDR1 and CDR2: MDHEN, SYDVKM. Per the original methods: ImmunoSEQ output held junction-only sequences without quality scores, so filtering differed. Sequenced by immunoSEQ multiplex PCR; TCRdb stores in-frame clones only, minus some. The D gene and trimming were derived from the DNA, and the V and J assignments and clone size from that table. In the table there are about 2.4 million clones, approximately 93% of which are singletons. Study-wide results and caveats: Non-shared clonotypes were found to have lower generation probabilities than the clonotypes that were shared by all four of the sorted-subset donors. Four donors shared approximately 5% of their naive CD4 clonotypes.

On this clone itself: The antigen remains undetermined.

This TCR derives from a man younger than 30 in good health. Some clones in this sample may be carry-over from other donors' samples. V usage is TRBV28 and J usage is TRBJ1-2; 7 positions agree with TRBD1. Sequences were obtained from naive CD4+ T cells from PBMCs. Stated subset: CD45RA+ positively selected. The CDR3 bases are TGTGCCAGCAGTTCCTTACAGGGGAACTATGGCTACACCTTC. Translation gives CASSSLQGNYGYTF.